This is a list of T cell receptor beta chains from one sample in a study of shared clonotypes between healthy human individuals. TCRdb keeps only in-frame clones here, not all; method: immunoSEQ multiplex PCR. The data show about 1 million clones, about 77% seen once. Sequencing used memory CD4+ T cells sorted from blood. These TCRs come from a man aged 18 to 29 in good health. The CDR3 runs from the conserved cysteine through the conserved F or W. A D gene is named only where the DNA matches it firmly. Clone size appears in some rows only: once, few, many, or a class for an expanded clone.

j_call: TRBJ1-3
d_call: NA
v_call: TRBV6-1
clone_size: NA
cdr3_nt: TGTGCCACCCGGGAGGGCATAAACTCTGGAAACACCATATATTTT
cdr3_aa: CATREGINSGNTIYF

j_call: TRBJ2-1
d_call: NA
v_call: TRBV28
clone_size: NA
cdr3_nt: TGTGCCAGCAGTTTATACTTTTATGAGCAGTTCTTC
cdr3_aa: CASSLYFYEQFF

j_call: TRBJ2-3
d_call: NA
v_call: TRBV27
clone_size: NA
cdr3_nt: TGTGCCAGCAGAAGGGGCCTCACAGATACGCAGTATTTT
cdr3_aa: CASRRGLTDTQYF

j_call: TRBJ2-5
d_call: NA
v_call: TRBV6-1
clone_size: few
cdr3_nt: TGTGCCAGCAGACAGAGCCAAGAGACCCAGTACTTC
cdr3_aa: CASRQSQETQYF

j_call: TRBJ2-6
d_call: NA
v_call: TRBV18
clone_size: NA
cdr3_nt: TGTGCCAGCTCACCACTAGGGACACTAAGCTCTGGGGCCAACGTCCTGACTTTC
cdr3_aa: CASSPLGTLSSGANVLTF

j_call: TRBJ2-3
d_call: TRBD1
v_call: TRBV6-6
clone_size: NA
cdr3_nt: TGTGCCAGCAGCTCACAGGGGAACCCCACAGATACGCAGTATTTT
cdr3_aa: CASSSQGNPTDTQYF

j_call: TRBJ1-2
d_call: NA
v_call: TRBV2
clone_size: once
cdr3_nt: TGTGCCAGCAGTGAGTCGCGGTATGGCTACACCTTC
cdr3_aa: CASSESRYGYTF

j_call: TRBJ2-1
d_call: TRBD2
v_call: TRBV18
clone_size: NA
cdr3_nt: TGTGCCAGCTCACCACCTACTAGCGGGGGGGACTACAATGAGCAGTTCTTC
cdr3_aa: CASSPPTSGGDYNEQFF

j_call: TRBJ2-6
d_call: NA
v_call: TRBV7-2
clone_size: NA
cdr3_nt: TGTGCCAGCAGCCGGCGCGTAAGGGAGGCGGGGGCCAACGTCCTGACTTTC
cdr3_aa: CASSRRVREAGANVLTF

j_call: TRBJ2-3
d_call: NA
v_call: TRBV7-2
clone_size: NA
cdr3_nt: TGTGCCAGCAGCTTGTCCGGGGGTGTAGATACGCAGTATTTT
cdr3_aa: CASSLSGGVDTQYF

j_call: TRBJ1-6
d_call: NA
v_call: TRBV6-6
clone_size: few
cdr3_nt: TGTGCCAGCAGTTTTGCCCTCAATTCACCCCTCCACTTT
cdr3_aa: CASSFALNSPLHF

j_call: TRBJ1-1
d_call: TRBD1
v_call: TRBV6-1
clone_size: few
cdr3_nt: TGTGCCAGCAGCGGACAGGGTATGAGCACTGAAGCTTTCTTT
cdr3_aa: CASSGQGMSTEAFF

j_call: TRBJ1-3
d_call: TRBD1
v_call: TRBV5-1
clone_size: NA
cdr3_nt: TGCGCCAGCAGCAATCCCGGACAGGCAGGAGGAAACACCATATATTTT
cdr3_aa: CASSNPGQAGGNTIYF

j_call: TRBJ1-1
d_call: TRBD1
v_call: TRBV7-2
clone_size: NA
cdr3_nt: TGTGCCAGCAGAAAAGGACAGGGAAGGGCTGAAGCTTTCTTT
cdr3_aa: CASRKGQGRAEAFF

j_call: TRBJ2-2
d_call: NA
v_call: TRBV9
clone_size: NA
cdr3_nt: TGTGCCAGCAGCGTAGGAATCGAGGGGACCCACGGGGAGCTGTTTTTT
cdr3_aa: CASSVGIEGTHGELFF

j_call: TRBJ2-7
d_call: NA
v_call: TRBV19
clone_size: NA
cdr3_nt: TGTGCCAGTAGTCTAGACGGTTCTTACGAGCAGTACTTC
cdr3_aa: CASSLDGSYEQYF

j_call: TRBJ1-3
d_call: TRBD1
v_call: TRBV6-6
clone_size: NA
cdr3_nt: TGTGCCAGCAGTTACCCCAGACAGGGAACGGGAAACACCATATATTTT
cdr3_aa: CASSYPRQGTGNTIYF

j_call: TRBJ2-1
d_call: TRBD2
v_call: TRBV13
clone_size: NA
cdr3_nt: TGTGCCAGCACCCTGACTAGCGGGAGGGTCCCCAATGAGCAGTTCTTC
cdr3_aa: CASTLTSGRVPNEQFF